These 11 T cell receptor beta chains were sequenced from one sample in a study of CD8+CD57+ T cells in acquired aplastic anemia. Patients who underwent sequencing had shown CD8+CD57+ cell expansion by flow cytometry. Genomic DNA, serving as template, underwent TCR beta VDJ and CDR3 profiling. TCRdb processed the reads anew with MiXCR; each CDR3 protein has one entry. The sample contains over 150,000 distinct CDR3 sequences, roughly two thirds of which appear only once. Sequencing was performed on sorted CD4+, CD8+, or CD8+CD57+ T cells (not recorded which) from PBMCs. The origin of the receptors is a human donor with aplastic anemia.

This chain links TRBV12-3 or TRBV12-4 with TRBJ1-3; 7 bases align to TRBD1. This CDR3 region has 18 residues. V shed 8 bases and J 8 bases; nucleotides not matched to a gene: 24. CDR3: CASAWDDRETNYGYTIYF. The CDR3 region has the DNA TGTGCCAGCGCGTGGGATGACAGGGAGACTAACTATGGCTACACCATATATTTT.

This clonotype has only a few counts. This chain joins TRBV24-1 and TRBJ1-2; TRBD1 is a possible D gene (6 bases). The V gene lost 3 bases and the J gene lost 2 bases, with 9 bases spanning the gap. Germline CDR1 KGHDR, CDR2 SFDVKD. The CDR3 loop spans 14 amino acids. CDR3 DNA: TGTGCCACCAGTGATACAGGGAGGAACTATGGCTACACCTTC. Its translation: CATSDTGRNYGYTF.

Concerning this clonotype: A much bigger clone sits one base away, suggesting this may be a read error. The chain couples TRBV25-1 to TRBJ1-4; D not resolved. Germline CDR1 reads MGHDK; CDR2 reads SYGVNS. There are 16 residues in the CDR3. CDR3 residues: CASSLYAGADNEELFF. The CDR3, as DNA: TGTGCCAGCAGTTTATATGCGGGAGCGGATAATGAAGAACTGTTTTTT.

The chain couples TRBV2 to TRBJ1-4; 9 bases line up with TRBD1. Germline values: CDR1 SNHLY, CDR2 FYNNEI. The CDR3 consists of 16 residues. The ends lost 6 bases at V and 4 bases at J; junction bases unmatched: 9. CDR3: CASSWTGATINEKLFF. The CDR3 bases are TGTGCCAGCAGCTGGACAGGGGCCACAATTAATGAAAAACTGTTTTTT.

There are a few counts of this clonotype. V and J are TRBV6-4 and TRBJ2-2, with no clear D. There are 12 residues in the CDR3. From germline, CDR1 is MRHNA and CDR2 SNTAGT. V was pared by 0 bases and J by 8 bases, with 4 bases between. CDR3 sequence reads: CASSDSAGELFF. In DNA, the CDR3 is TGTGCCAGCAGTGACTCAGCGGGGGAGCTGTTTTTT.

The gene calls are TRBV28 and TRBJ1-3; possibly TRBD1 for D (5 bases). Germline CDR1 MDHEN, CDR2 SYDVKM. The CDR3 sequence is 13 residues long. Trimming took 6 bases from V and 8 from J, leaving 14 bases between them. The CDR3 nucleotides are TGTGCCAGCAGAACCGGGACTACAGACACCATATATTTT. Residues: CASRTGTTDTIYF.

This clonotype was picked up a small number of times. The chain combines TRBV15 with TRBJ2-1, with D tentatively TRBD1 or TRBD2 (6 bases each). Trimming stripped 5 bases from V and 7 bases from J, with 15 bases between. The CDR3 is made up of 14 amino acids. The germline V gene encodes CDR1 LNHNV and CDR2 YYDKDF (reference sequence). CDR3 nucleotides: TGTGCCACCAGCTCCTCGGGGGCCTGGAATGAGCAGTTCTTC. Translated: CATSSSGAWNEQFF.

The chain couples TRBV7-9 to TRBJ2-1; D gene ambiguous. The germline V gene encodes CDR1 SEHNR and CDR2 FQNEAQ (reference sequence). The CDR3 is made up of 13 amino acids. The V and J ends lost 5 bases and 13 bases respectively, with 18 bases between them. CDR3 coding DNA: TGTGCCAGCAGCCAGAGCCCGTTAAACTATCAGTTCTTC. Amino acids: CASSQSPLNYQFF.

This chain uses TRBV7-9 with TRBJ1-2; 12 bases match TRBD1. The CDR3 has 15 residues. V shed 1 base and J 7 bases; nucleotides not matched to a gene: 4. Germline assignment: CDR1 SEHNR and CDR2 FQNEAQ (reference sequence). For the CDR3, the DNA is TGTGCCAGCAGCTTAGGGGGACAGGGGGCTTTTGGCTACACCTTC. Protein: CASSLGGQGAFGYTF. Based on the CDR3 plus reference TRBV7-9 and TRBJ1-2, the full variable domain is DTGVSQNPRHKITKRGQNVTFRCDPISEHNRLYWYRQTLGQGPEFLTYFQNEAQLEKSRLLSDRFSAERPKGSFSTLEIQRTEQGDSAMYLCASSLGGQGAFGYTFGSGTRLTVV.

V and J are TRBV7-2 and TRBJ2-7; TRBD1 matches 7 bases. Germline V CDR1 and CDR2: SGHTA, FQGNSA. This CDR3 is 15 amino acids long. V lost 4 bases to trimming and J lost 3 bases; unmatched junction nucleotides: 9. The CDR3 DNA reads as TGTGCCAGCAGCTCCCGGGACAGACGTCACTACGAGCAGTACTTC. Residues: CASSSRDRRHYEQYF.

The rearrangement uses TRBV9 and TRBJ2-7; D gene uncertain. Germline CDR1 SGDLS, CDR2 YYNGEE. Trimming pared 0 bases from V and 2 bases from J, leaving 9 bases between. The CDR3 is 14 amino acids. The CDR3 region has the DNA TGTGCCAGCAGCGTAGAGGTCGGTGCCTACGAGCAGTACTTC. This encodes CASSVEVGAYEQYF.